Listed below are T cell receptor beta chains from one sample, sequenced in a study of control samples from healthy donors and cancer patients. Profiled with immunoSEQ multiplex PCR; TCRdb holds only in-frame clones, not every one. The sample yields 150,000 to 200,000 clones, 90% to 95% seen once. Sequenced material: blood. Receptors were obtained from a man between 25 and 39 years old in good health. Each CDR3 is given with its conserved first and last residue. Each record gives: D gene, J gene, V gene, CDR3 protein, CDR3 DNA. D genes are given only for firm matches.

. TRBJ2-2 TRBV7-9 CASSPQVTGELFF TGTGCCAGCAGCCCGCAGGTCACCGGGGAGCTGTTTTTT
. TRBJ2-5 TRBV5-1 CASSRGGGMETQYF TGCGCCAGCAGTCGTGGAGGGGGAATGGAGACCCAGTACTTC
TRBD1 TRBJ1-2 TRBV29-1 CSVQKLDRAGGYTF TGCAGCGTCCAGAAATTGGACAGGGCGGGCGGCTACACCTTC
TRBD1 TRBJ2-5 TRBV5-1 CASSLGQGGETQYF TGCGCCAGCAGCCTCGGACAGGGTGGGGAGACCCAGTACTTC
. TRBJ1-5 TRBV27 CASSLAAGNQPQHF TGTGCCTCTAGTCTCGCGGCAGGCAATCAGCCCCAGCATTTT
. TRBJ1-3 TRBV27 CASSLSPPGTSGNTIYF TGTGCCAGCAGCCTAAGCCCGCCCGGGACATCTGGAAACACCATATATTTT
TRBD1 TRBJ1-4 TRBV5-4 CASSVGQGTNEKLFF TGTGCCAGCAGCGTGGGACAGGGAACTAATGAAAAACTGTTTTTT
TRBD1 TRBJ1-2 TRBV7-2 CASSLVTGGGYTF TGTGCCAGCAGCTTAGTAACAGGGGGAGGCTACACCTTC
TRBD2 TRBJ2-2 TRBV2 CASGGREAGTGELFF TGTGCCAGTGGGGGGCGGGAGGCGGGCACCGGGGAGCTGTTTTTT
. TRBJ1-2 TRBV19 CASRVTDTANYGYTF TGTGCCAGTAGGGTCACAGACACCGCTAACTATGGCTACACCTTC
TRBD1 TRBJ1-5 TRBV2 CASSEDRGNQPQHF TGTGCCAGCAGTGAGGACAGGGGTAATCAGCCCCAGCATTTT
. TRBJ1-4 TRBV5-1 CASSSDNKGEKLFF TGCGCCAGCAGTTCGGACAACAAGGGGGAAAAACTGTTTTTT
. TRBJ2-3 TRBV24-1 CATSDPGTDTQYF TGTGCCACCAGTGATCCGGGGACAGATACGCAGTATTTT
. TRBJ1-5 TRBV2 CASSEVGGYSNQPQHF TGTGCCAGCAGTGAGGTAGGGGGGTATAGCAATCAGCCCCAGCATTTT
. TRBJ1-3 TRBV2 CASGGRDIGNTIYF TGTGCCAGCGGGGGTAGGGACATTGGAAACACCATATATTTT
. TRBJ2-7 TRBV19 CASSIGGRSVPPYEQYF TGTGCCAGTAGTATAGGGGGACGCAGCGTGCCACCCTACGAGCAGTACTTC